A selection of T cell receptor beta chains follows, all from one sample in a study of OX40 agonist ivuxolimab in advanced cancers. This table comes from immunoSEQ multiplex PCR, and its TCRdb copy is limited to in-frame clones, with some not included. This sample carries 60,000 to 70,000 clones, 75% to 90% of them seen once, and the ten largest clones take 12%. Specimen: CD4+ or CD8+ T cells sorted from blood, collected in a trial of the OX40 agonist ivuxolimab. The receptors were sampled from an adult with an advanced solid tumor such as melanoma, head and neck, liver or kidney cancer. The CDR3 runs from the conserved cysteine through the conserved F or W. Clone size, where shown, is once, few, many, or a class for clones that have expanded.

CDR3 protein	V gene	clone size
CASSSWDRVAFF	TRBV7-2	NA
CASSLAPGLSNYGYTF	TRBV7-8	NA
CASSLDRAGGNTEAFF	TRBV5-5	NA
CASTYLRGYGTPHDNEQFF	TRBV27	NA
CASKRLAGVVDEQFF	TRBV6-1	many
CASTSAGDEQYF	TRBV19	NA
CASSSDRGSYYGYTF	TRBV7-8	NA
CASSFGTFTDTQYF	TRBV7-7	NA
CASSFGRGRLGGVYEQYF	TRBV7-9	NA
CASSSRMVTEAFF	TRBV27	NA
CASSLEGRVDTEAFF	TRBV13	NA
CATSTSRGNGEQYF	TRBV15	NA
CASSVGGVNYEQYF	TRBV14	NA
CASRTGGYEKLFF	TRBV10-2	NA
CASSQELGTTYGQFF	TRBV4-1	NA
CASSYSGGAGNEQFF	TRBV27	NA
CASSIVTFDEQFF	TRBV19	once
CASSYQGQDEQYF	TRBV6-5	few
CASSLGPPISEQFF	TRBV6-5	once
CSVDPDRAFYTEAFF	TRBV29-1	once
CASSRPGLPSGEQYF	TRBV27	once
CASSLGGSSYNEQFF	TRBV11-1	NA
CASSPSPDRGGYTQYF	TRBV7-8	once
CASSLRLAELTYEQYF	TRBV7-9	NA
CASSLAEQYF	TRBV5-1	NA